This TCR beta chain was recovered during a study of blood T cell repertoires in COVID-19. The CDR3 runs 13 residues. Germline CDR1 reads WSHSY; CDR2 reads SAAADI. Trimming left V 6 bases short and J 3 bases short, with 12 bases between. Generated by immunoSEQ multiplex PCR, the TCRdb table keeps only in-frame clones and is missing some. The table lists over 350,000 clones, 70% to 90% of them singletons. This TCR was recovered from a woman aged 18-29 years with acute COVID-19. This sequence joins TRBV10-2 and TRBJ2-7; tentative D call: TRBD1 (6 bases). The sequenced material came from PBMCs or T cells enriched from blood (not recorded which). The CDR3 DNA reads as TGCGCCAGCAGGGAACAGGGCGTCTACGAGCAGTACTTC. Residues: CASREQGVYEQYF.